What follows describes a single T cell receptor (beta chain). TCRdb's copy holds only in-frame clones and misses some; the assay was immunoSEQ multiplex PCR. The sample carries about 90,000 clones, roughly 81% recorded once. The data are from a study of CD8 T cell repertoires and HIV-1 epitope variants. As for the study in general: Controls were a CMV, EBV and flu peptide pool, Ebola AY9 negative control, and no-peptide well.

The V end was cut by 1 base, the J end by 10 bases, with 17 bases between. The germline V gene has CDR1 GTSNPN and CDR2 SVGIG (reference sequence). The CDR3 spans 15 residues. Material for sequencing was uncultured baseline CD8+ T cells from peripheral blood mononuclear cells (PBMCs). This rearrangement joins TRBV30 to TRBJ1-6, with TRBD1 as a possible D gene (5 bases). The TCR sequence derives from a male donor with HIV. The CDR3, as DNA: TGTGCCTGGAGTGGTGGCCGGGCAGGGCGGTCACCCCTCCACTTT. Its translation is CAWSGGRAGRSPLHF.